The clone carrying this TCR beta chain was counted only a few times. Its cognate antigen is unknown. Germline CDR1 and CDR2: SGHTA and FQGNSA. Trimming removed 5 bases from V and 0 bases from J; junction bases left unmatched: 6. This CDR3 comprises 16 residues. The data were obtained in a study of CD8 T cells in ankylosing spondylitis. Study-wide findings and caveats: Among TCR beta sequences, a motif of 7 to 9 highly homologous variants appeared characteristic of ankylosing spondylitis blood. Reports say disease-linked clones showed up significantly more in matched ankylosing spondylitis synovial fluid.

TCRdb re-derived calls from the 5' RACE reads in MiXCR, one entry per CDR3 protein. Of about 540,000 distinct CDR3 sequences in the sample, roughly an eighth are singletons; the top ten hold nearly 7%. The source of this sequence is a male donor with ankylosing spondylitis. The chain joins TRBV7-2 to TRBJ2-3, with 9 bases fitting TRBD2. The sample taken for sequencing was blood, either unsorted or a sorted T cell fraction (not recorded which). CDR3 amino acids: CASSPRTSASTDTQYF. In DNA, the CDR3 is TGTGCCAGCAGCCCCCGGACTAGCGCTAGCACAGATACGCAGTATTTT.